These 19 T cell receptor beta chains originate from one sample sequenced in a study of blood T cell repertoires in COVID-19. TCRdb's table, derived via immunoSEQ multiplex PCR, lists solely in-frame clones and lacks some. There are 150,000 to 200,000 clones in the sample; about 81% occur only once, and 10% to 15% lies in the top ten. The sample taken for sequencing was peripheral blood. These receptors originate from a woman at least 80 years old with COVID-19, enrolled during active disease.

The gene calls are TRBV6-5 and TRBJ1-2; 9 bases are a match to TRBD1. The CDR3 consists of 14 residues. Per germline, CDR1 MNHEY and CDR2 SVGAGI. V lost 7 bases and J lost 0; bases outside the gene matches: 3. CDR3: CASTRTGANYGYTF. The DNA of the CDR3 is TGTGCCAGCACCCGGACAGGGGCTAACTATGGCTACACCTTC.

The V gene is TRBV3-1 (or the pseudogene TRBV3-2), the J gene TRBJ2-2, with D hard to call. Trimming stripped 4 bases from V and 1 base from J, with 4 bases between. Looked up from germline, CDR1 is LGHDT and CDR2 is YNNKEL (reference sequence). This CDR3 is built from 13 residues. CDR3 nucleotide sequence: TGTGCCAGCAGCCTCGGGAACACCGGGGAGCTGTTTTTT. It specifies CASSLGNTGELFF.

The table lists this clone with a count of one. The V call is TRBV6-5, the J call TRBJ2-1; TRBD2 matches 13 bases. Germline values: CDR1 MNHEY, CDR2 SVGAGI. V gave up 5 bases and J gave up 10 bases; unmatched junction bases: 8. The CDR3 contains 15 residues. The CDR3 sequence is CASSPRTSGRGEQFF. The DNA of the CDR3 is TGTGCCAGCAGTCCCAGGACTAGCGGGAGAGGAGAGCAGTTCTTC.

This chain links TRBV2 with TRBJ2-7; 11 bases line up with TRBD1. The length of the CDR3 is 14 residues. With 7 bases clipped from V and 4 bases from J, the junction kept 6 bases outside the gene matches. Germline V gene lookup returns CDR1 SNHLY and CDR2 FYNNEI. CDR3 nucleotides: TGTGCCAGCACGGGGGGACAGGGGGGATACGAGCAGTACTTC. Encoded protein: CASTGGQGGYEQYF.

V and J are TRBV19 and TRBJ2-3; 12 bases align to TRBD2. CDR3 length equals 15 residues. The ends lost 6 bases at V and 6 bases at J; junction bases unmatched: 7. The germline V gene encodes CDR1 LNHDA and CDR2 SQIVND (reference sequence). The CDR3 sequence: CASRGRLAGDDTQYF. CDR3 DNA sequence: TGTGCCAGTAGGGGGAGACTAGCGGGAGACGATACGCAGTATTTT.

This clone has more than one count but fewer than ten. This rearrangement joins TRBV7-2 to TRBJ1-1, with TRBD1 matching 8 bases. Trimming cost V 5 bases and J 7 bases; bases outside gene matches: 6. The V gene's germline CDR1 is SGHTA and CDR2 FQGNSA. This CDR3 region has 13 residues. The DNA of the CDR3 is TGTGCCAGCAGCCTCGGACAGGGAGGTGAAGCTTTCTTT. This gives the protein CASSLGQGGEAFF.

The V and J genes are TRBV5-4 and TRBJ1-3; weak D call: TRBD1 (5 bases). The CDR3 is 16 residues long. The germline V and J ends were trimmed by 4 bases and 0 bases, with 14 bases remaining between them. CDR1 is SGHNT, CDR2 YYREEE, per germline (reference sequence). CDR3 sequence reads: CASSRGGPTSGNTIYF. The CDR3 DNA is TGTGCCAGCAGCCGGGGGGGACCGACCTCTGGAAACACCATATATTTT.

This sequence joins TRBV5-1 and TRBJ1-2; possible D gene TRBD1, 5 bases. Germline lookup yields CDR1 SGHRS and CDR2 YFSETQ. The CDR3 is 14 amino acids. Trimming shortened V by 6 bases and J by 8 bases, and 20 bases separated the two germline ends. For the CDR3, the DNA is TGCGCCAGCATCCGGGGGGAGGGCGTCACGGGCTACACCTTC. This gives the protein CASIRGEGVTGYTF.

This clone was counted once. CDR3 region: CASISGTGAGNYGYTF. The CDR3 DNA sequence: TGTGCCAGTATTTCCGGGACAGGCGCCGGTAACTATGGCTACACCTTC. The chain carries TRBV19 and TRBJ1-2; 8 bases line up with TRBD1. V was pared by 7 bases and J by 1 base, with 11 bases of the junction left unmatched. The CDR3 has 16 amino acids. Looked up from germline, CDR1 is LNHDA and CDR2 is SQIVND (reference sequence).

The chain combines TRBV20-1 with TRBJ2-7; TRBD1 agrees at 7 bases. This CDR3 region has 11 residues. The ends lost 6 bases at V and 7 bases at J; junction bases unmatched: 6. Germline assignment: CDR1 DFQATT and CDR2 SNEGSKA (reference sequence). Written as DNA, the CDR3 is TGCAGTGCGCAGACAGGGCGTGAGCAGTACTTC. It encodes CSAQTGREQYF.

This chain joins TRBV12-3 or TRBV12-4 and TRBJ1-2, with D tentatively TRBD1 (5 bases). Deletions cut 3 bases from V and 7 bases from J, with 12 bases between. This CDR3 has 13 amino acids. The CDR3 region is CASSFRGSRGYTF. The CDR3 nucleotides read TGTGCCAGCAGTTTTAGGGGAAGCCGTGGCTACACCTTC.

This clone was recorded only once. This same CDR3 is encoded by further DNA sequences in the sample. The chain links TRBV18 to TRBJ2-5; D gene ambiguous. CDR1 is KGHSH and CDR2 is LQKENI in the germline V gene. The CDR3 spans 13 residues. V was pared by 2 bases and J by 2 bases, with 6 bases between. CDR3 DNA sequence: TGTGCCAGCTCACCAGGGCTACAAGAGACCCAGTACTTC. As protein: CASSPGLQETQYF. Together with reference TRBV18 and TRBJ2-5, the CDR3 gives the full variable domain: NAGVMQNPRHLVRRRGQEARLRCSPMKGHSHVYWYRQLPEEGLKFMVYLQKENIIDESGMPKERFSAEFPKEGPSILRIQQVVRGDSAAYFCASSPGLQETQYFGPGTRLLVL.

The J gene is TRBJ1-2, the V gene TRBV4-2; TRBD1 is a possible D gene (6 bases). V lost 5 bases, J lost 4 bases, and 14 bases lay in between. The CDR3 extends over 14 amino acids. Per the germline V gene, CDR1 is LGHNA and CDR2 is YNFKEQ. The CDR3 DNA is TGTGCCAGCAGCGAGCCAGGGGATGCCTATGGCTACACCTTC. Translated: CASSEPGDAYGYTF.

This sequence joins TRBV4-1 and TRBJ1-3, with TRBD1 identical over 7 bases. The junction had 6 bases not matched to a gene; V was cut back by 3 bases and J by 4 bases. The CDR3 totals 15 residues. Germline V lookup: CDR1 MGHRA, CDR2 YSYEKL. The CDR3 bases are TGCGCCAGCAGCCAGATGGGGACAGCGGGAAACACCATATATTTT. Residues: CASSQMGTAGNTIYF.

CDR3 in amino acids: CASSPRPDRGQTGELFF. The CDR3 DNA follows: TGTGCCAGCAGCCCCAGACCCGACAGGGGGCAAACCGGGGAGCTGTTTTTT. This chain connects TRBV9 to TRBJ2-2; 10 nucleotides match TRBD1. This CDR3 is built from 17 residues. Germline V gene lookup returns CDR1 SGDLS and CDR2 YYNGEE. With 4 bases clipped from V and 5 bases from J, the junction kept 11 bases outside the gene matches. Full variable domain (missing parts from reference TRBV9 and TRBJ2-2): DSGVTQTPKHLITATGQRVTLRCSPRSGDLSVYWYQQSLDQGLQFLIQYYNGEERAKGNILERFSAQQFPDLHSELNLSSLELGDSALYFCASSPRPDRGQTGELFFGEGSRLTVL.

This clone has more than one count but fewer than ten. The J gene is TRBJ2-5, the V gene TRBV5-1; D is possibly TRBD2 (6 bases). Germline V gene sequence: CDR1 SGHRS, CDR2 YFSETQ. The CDR3 sequence is 14 residues long. V gave up 0 bases and J gave up 3 bases, with 9 bases separating them. The CDR3 loop reads CASSLGPGEETQYF. In nucleotides, the CDR3 is TGCGCCAGCAGCTTGGGGCCGGGGGAAGAGACCCAGTACTTC.

This sequence joins TRBV27 and TRBJ2-1; TRBD1 is a possible D gene (5 bases). Germline CDR1 and CDR2: MNHEY and SMNVEV (reference sequence). The CDR3 extends over 17 amino acids. Trimming left V 5 bases short and J 2 bases short, with 19 bases between. The CDR3 DNA follows: TGTGCCAGCAGTCCGATCCAAGTAAGGGGTCCCTACAATGAGCAGTTCTTC. It yields the protein CASSPIQVRGPYNEQFF.

The V and J genes are TRBV13 and TRBJ2-7; 8 bases map to TRBD1. The germline V gene encodes CDR1 PRHDT and CDR2 FYEKMQ (reference sequence). The CDR3 is 13 amino acids. Trimming at V came to 5 bases and at J to 4 bases, leaving 4 bases not matched to a gene. The DNA for the CDR3 is TGTGCCAGCAGCGGACAGGGTGGATACGAGCAGTACTTC. Amino acids: CASSGQGGYEQYF. The variable domain in full, with the rest retrieved from reference TRBV13 and TRBJ2-7, is AAGVIQSPRHLIKEKRETATLKCYPIPRHDTVYWYQQGPGQDPQFLISFYEKMQSDKGSIPDRFSAQQFSDYHSELNMSSLELGDSALYFCASSGQGGYEQYFGPGTRLTVT.

The chain couples TRBV27 to TRBJ2-7, with D possibly being TRBD2 (6 bases). The CDR3 loop spans 17 amino acids. The germline CDR1 and CDR2 sequences are MNHEY and SMNVEV (reference sequence). Trimming took off 4 bases at V and 5 bases at J, with 24 bases between the two ends. In DNA, the CDR3 is TGTGCCAGCAGTTCCAGGGACCCAGGGCTGGGGGGTAACGAGCAGTACTTC. Protein product: CASSSRDPGLGGNEQYF.